A selection of T cell receptor beta chains follows, all from one sample in a study of response to subunit inactivated influenza vaccine. MiXCR was run by TCRdb on the RT-PCR reads, yielding one entry per CDR3 protein. Of more than 200,000 distinct CDR3 sequences listed, roughly an eighth are singletons. Sequences were derived from non-naive T cells sorted from PBMCs, sampled about 14 days before vaccination. These receptors were taken from a man between 50 and 59 years old who received an inactivated influenza vaccine. Both conserved end residues are part of each CDR3. D genes are given only for firm matches. Clone size is given for some rows only: seen once, a few or many times, or a class if the clone is expanded.

abundance: NA; v_gene: TRBV20-1; d_gene: TRBD1; j_gene: TRBJ2-1; CDR3aa: CSASHGQVNEQFF; CDR3nt: TGCAGTGCTAGTCACGGACAGGTCAATGAGCAGTTCTTC
abundance: few; v_gene: TRBV20-1; d_gene: TRBD1; j_gene: TRBJ2-1; CDR3aa: CSARDGTGANEQFF; CDR3nt: TGCAGTGCTAGAGATGGGACAGGGGCCAATGAGCAGTTCTTC
abundance: NA; v_gene: TRBV9; d_gene: NA; j_gene: TRBJ2-2; CDR3aa: CASSVGVNTGELFF; CDR3nt: TGTGCCAGCAGCGTCGGGGTGAACACCGGGGAGCTGTTTTTT
abundance: few; v_gene: TRBV6-2/TRBV6-3; d_gene: NA; j_gene: TRBJ2-1; CDR3aa: CASRLGSSGGQFF; CDR3nt: TGTGCCAGCAGACTTGGCAGCAGCGGTGGGCAGTTCTTC
abundance: many; v_gene: TRBV18; d_gene: TRBD1; j_gene: TRBJ2-5; CDR3aa: CASSPPIGGSYQETQYF; CDR3nt: TGTGCCAGCTCACCACCGATAGGGGGCTCTTACCAAGAGACCCAGTACTTC
abundance: many; v_gene: TRBV5-1; d_gene: NA; j_gene: TRBJ2-7; CDR3aa: CASSLEGGPFYEQYF; CDR3nt: TGCGCCAGCAGCTTGGAGGGCGGGCCGTTCTACGAGCAGTACTTC
abundance: NA; v_gene: TRBV27; d_gene: NA; j_gene: TRBJ2-3; CDR3aa: CASRDRTQPTDTQYF; CDR3nt: TGTGCCAGCAGAGACCGGACCCAACCCACAGATACGCAGTATTTT
abundance: few; v_gene: TRBV14; d_gene: TRBD1; j_gene: TRBJ1-1; CDR3aa: CASSQDLGGRAFF; CDR3nt: TGTGCCAGCAGCCAAGATCTAGGGGGCAGGGCTTTCTTT
abundance: many; v_gene: TRBV15; d_gene: NA; j_gene: TRBJ2-7; CDR3aa: CATSRSKYEQYF; CDR3nt: TGTGCCACCAGCAGATCGAAGTACGAGCAGTACTTC
abundance: few; v_gene: TRBV20-1; d_gene: NA; j_gene: TRBJ1-5; CDR3aa: CSARDPPGVGQPQHF; CDR3nt: TGCAGTGCTAGAGATCCCCCAGGGGTGGGTCAGCCCCAGCATTTT
abundance: NA; v_gene: TRBV7-2; d_gene: NA; j_gene: TRBJ2-5; CDR3aa: CASSLANQKETQYF; CDR3nt: TGTGCCAGCAGCTTAGCTAACCAAAAAGAGACCCAGTACTTC
abundance: few; v_gene: TRBV6-2/TRBV6-3; d_gene: TRBD2; j_gene: TRBJ2-7; CDR3aa: CASELAGGGEQYF; CDR3nt: TGTGCCAGTGAGCTAGCGGGAGGAGGCGAGCAGTACTTC
abundance: NA; v_gene: TRBV20-1; d_gene: NA; j_gene: TRBJ1-2; CDR3aa: CSARADGVPKDYGYTF; CDR3nt: TGCAGTGCTAGAGCCGACGGGGTCCCAAAGGACTATGGCTACACCTTC
abundance: few; v_gene: TRBV3-1; d_gene: TRBD2; j_gene: TRBJ2-1; CDR3aa: CASSQASGKYNEQFF; CDR3nt: TGTGCCAGCAGCCAAGCTAGCGGGAAATACAATGAGCAGTTCTTC
abundance: few; v_gene: TRBV7-9; d_gene: TRBD2; j_gene: TRBJ2-7; CDR3aa: CASSLGGRNDEQYF; CDR3nt: TGTGCCAGCAGCTTAGGCGGGAGAAACGACGAGCAGTACTTC
abundance: NA; v_gene: TRBV19; d_gene: NA; j_gene: TRBJ2-5; CDR3aa: CASSMEGKGTQYF; CDR3nt: TGTGCCAGTAGTATGGAGGGTAAAGGCACCCAGTACTTC
abundance: few; v_gene: TRBV7-1; d_gene: TRBD1; j_gene: TRBJ1-1; CDR3aa: CASSSRQGALTEAFF; CDR3nt: TGTGCCAGCAGCTCGCGACAGGGGGCATTAACTGAAGCTTTCTTT
abundance: many; v_gene: TRBV28; d_gene: NA; j_gene: TRBJ2-2; CDR3aa: CASSLRETGELFF; CDR3nt: TGTGCCAGCAGTTTAAGGGAGACCGGGGAGCTGTTTTTT
abundance: few; v_gene: TRBV3-1; d_gene: NA; j_gene: TRBJ1-3; CDR3aa: CASSQGGINRISGNTIYF; CDR3nt: TGTGCCAGCAGCCAAGGAGGGATAAACAGGATTTCTGGAAACACCATATATTTT
abundance: few; v_gene: TRBV18; d_gene: TRBD2; j_gene: TRBJ2-2; CDR3aa: CASSLTSGYTGELFF; CDR3nt: TGTGCCAGCTCGCTGACTAGCGGGTACACCGGGGAGCTGTTTTTT
abundance: few; v_gene: TRBV27; d_gene: NA; j_gene: TRBJ2-7; CDR3aa: CASSYLPGYEQYF; CDR3nt: TGTGCCAGCAGTTATCTACCCGGTTACGAGCAGTACTTC
abundance: NA; v_gene: TRBV21-1; d_gene: NA; j_gene: TRBJ2-4; CDR3aa: CAMTAVAKNIQYF; CDR3nt: TGTGCCATGACCGCGGTAGCCAAAAACATTCAGTACTTC
abundance: NA; v_gene: TRBV4-3; d_gene: TRBD1; j_gene: TRBJ2-3; CDR3aa: CASSQVYADRATDTQYF; CDR3nt: TGCGCCAGCAGCCAAGTGTACGCAGACAGGGCCACAGATACGCAGTATTTT
abundance: many; v_gene: TRBV6-5; d_gene: NA; j_gene: TRBJ2-7; CDR3aa: CASRGIGDSIFYEQYF; CDR3nt: TGTGCCAGCCGGGGTATTGGGGACTCTATATTCTACGAGCAGTACTTC
abundance: many; v_gene: TRBV4-3; d_gene: TRBD1; j_gene: TRBJ2-2; CDR3aa: CASSPRDRDTGELFF; CDR3nt: TGCGCCAGCAGCCCCCGGGACAGGGACACCGGGGAGCTGTTTTTT
abundance: many; v_gene: TRBV5-1; d_gene: NA; j_gene: TRBJ1-2; CDR3aa: CASSFGQNYGYTF; CDR3nt: TGCGCCAGCAGCTTCGGGCAGAACTATGGCTACACCTTC
abundance: many; v_gene: TRBV20-1; d_gene: TRBD1; j_gene: TRBJ1-6; CDR3aa: CSARGPGGNSHSPLHF; CDR3nt: TGCAGTGCTAGAGGCCCAGGGGGAAACTCTCATTCACCCCTCCACTTT
abundance: NA; v_gene: TRBV5-1; d_gene: TRBD1; j_gene: TRBJ2-2; CDR3aa: CASSLNPTGLNTGELFF; CDR3nt: TGCGCCAGCAGCTTGAACCCGACAGGGCTTAACACCGGGGAGCTGTTTTTT
abundance: NA; v_gene: TRBV20-1; d_gene: NA; j_gene: TRBJ1-3; CDR3aa: CSALGTPSGNTIYF; CDR3nt: TGCAGTGCCCTGGGGACACCCTCTGGAAACACCATATATTTT
abundance: NA; v_gene: TRBV7-9; d_gene: NA; j_gene: TRBJ2-7; CDR3aa: CASSASGQGEQYF; CDR3nt: TGTGCCAGCAGCGCCTCCGGGCAGGGCGAGCAGTACTTC
abundance: NA; v_gene: TRBV9; d_gene: TRBD1; j_gene: TRBJ2-6; CDR3aa: CASSVDPRTGVGIANVLTF; CDR3nt: TGTGCCAGCAGCGTAGATCCTCGGACAGGAGTGGGGATAGCCAACGTCCTGACTTTC
abundance: NA; v_gene: TRBV12-3/TRBV12-4; d_gene: TRBD2; j_gene: TRBJ2-3; CDR3aa: CAISLASWREIGSTDTQYF; CDR3nt: TGTGCCATCAGTTTAGCGAGTTGGCGGGAGATAGGTAGCACAGATACGCAGTATTTT
abundance: NA; v_gene: TRBV2; d_gene: NA; j_gene: TRBJ2-1; CDR3aa: CASSLRVAYNEQFF; CDR3nt: TGTGCCAGCAGTCTCCGGGTGGCCTACAATGAGCAGTTCTTC
abundance: NA; v_gene: TRBV7-2; d_gene: TRBD1; j_gene: TRBJ2-7; CDR3aa: CASSPTVRDRGTYEQYF; CDR3nt: TGTGCCAGCAGCCCAACGGTTCGGGACAGGGGAACCTACGAGCAGTACTTC
abundance: NA; v_gene: TRBV20-1; d_gene: TRBD1; j_gene: TRBJ2-5; CDR3aa: CSARATGEETQYF; CDR3nt: TGCAGTGCTAGGGCCACAGGGGAAGAGACCCAGTACTTC
abundance: NA; v_gene: TRBV5-1; d_gene: TRBD1; j_gene: TRBJ2-1; CDR3aa: CASSWTGTGANNEQFF; CDR3nt: TGCGCCAGCAGCTGGACCGGGACAGGGGCAAACAATGAGCAGTTCTTC
abundance: few; v_gene: TRBV5-1; d_gene: NA; j_gene: TRBJ2-7; CDR3aa: CASSNLGQGYEQYF; CDR3nt: TGCGCCAGCAGCAACCTTGGGCAGGGCTACGAGCAGTACTTC
abundance: NA; v_gene: TRBV12-3/TRBV12-4; d_gene: NA; j_gene: TRBJ2-1; CDR3aa: CASSPRQSYNEQFF; CDR3nt: TGTGCCAGCAGTCCACGACAGTCCTACAATGAGCAGTTCTTC
abundance: few; v_gene: TRBV13; d_gene: TRBD2; j_gene: TRBJ2-7; CDR3aa: CASSNRGGSTYEQYF; CDR3nt: TGTGCCAGCAGCAACCGCGGGGGGTCCACCTACGAGCAGTACTTC
abundance: few; v_gene: TRBV11-1; d_gene: NA; j_gene: TRBJ2-3; CDR3aa: CASSPYPQGSGATDTQYF; CDR3nt: TGTGCCAGCAGCCCCTATCCCCAGGGATCAGGAGCCACAGATACGCAGTATTTT
abundance: many; v_gene: TRBV7-9; d_gene: NA; j_gene: TRBJ2-5; CDR3aa: CASSGLTQYF; CDR3nt: TGTGCCAGCAGCGGGCTGACCCAGTACTTC
abundance: few; v_gene: TRBV7-2; d_gene: NA; j_gene: TRBJ2-7; CDR3aa: CASSPPGLARSEQYF; CDR3nt: TGTGCCAGCAGCCCGCCGGGGCTAGCGAGGAGTGAGCAGTACTTC
abundance: few; v_gene: TRBV3-1; d_gene: NA; j_gene: TRBJ1-2; CDR3aa: CASSLTCNYGYTF; CDR3nt: TGTGCCAGCAGTCTGACCTGCAACTATGGCTACACCTTC
abundance: many; v_gene: TRBV7-3; d_gene: TRBD1; j_gene: TRBJ2-1; CDR3aa: CASSSEPYRGRDEQFF; CDR3nt: TGTGCCAGCAGCAGTGAGCCCTACAGGGGGCGCGATGAGCAGTTCTTC
abundance: NA; v_gene: TRBV5-1; d_gene: NA; j_gene: TRBJ2-6; CDR3aa: CASSSDPAPGANVLTF; CDR3nt: TGCGCCAGCAGCTCGGACCCTGCCCCTGGGGCCAACGTCCTGACTTTC
abundance: few; v_gene: TRBV6-4; d_gene: NA; j_gene: TRBJ1-1; CDR3aa: CARPGRTLATEAFF; CDR3nt: TGTGCCAGACCGGGACGAACCTTGGCCACTGAAGCTTTCTTT
abundance: few; v_gene: TRBV28; d_gene: NA; j_gene: TRBJ2-7; CDR3aa: CATRVYTSYEQYF; CDR3nt: TGTGCCACCAGGGTCTATACCTCCTACGAGCAGTACTTC
abundance: few; v_gene: TRBV4-3; d_gene: NA; j_gene: TRBJ2-3; CDR3aa: CASSQLRLGSPDTQYF; CDR3nt: TGCGCCAGCAGCCAGTTACGTTTGGGGAGCCCAGATACGCAGTATTTT
abundance: many; v_gene: TRBV12-3/TRBV12-4; d_gene: NA; j_gene: TRBJ1-1; CDR3aa: CASSLGWSTEAFF; CDR3nt: TGTGCCAGCAGTTTAGGGTGGAGCACTGAAGCTTTCTTT
abundance: many; v_gene: TRBV12-3/TRBV12-4; d_gene: NA; j_gene: TRBJ1-5; CDR3aa: CASSQGAQLPQHF; CDR3nt: TGTGCCAGCAGCCAGGGAGCCCAACTTCCCCAGCATTTT
abundance: many; v_gene: TRBV11-1; d_gene: TRBD1; j_gene: TRBJ2-1; CDR3aa: CASSLGTGFGYSGSYNEQFF; CDR3nt: TGTGCCAGCAGCTTAGGGACAGGGTTTGGATACTCGGGCTCCTACAATGAGCAGTTCTTC
abundance: NA; v_gene: TRBV2; d_gene: NA; j_gene: TRBJ2-3; CDR3aa: CASTEEGTSTDTQYF; CDR3nt: TGTGCCAGCACCGAAGAAGGGACTAGCACAGATACGCAGTATTTT
abundance: many; v_gene: TRBV6-2/TRBV6-3; d_gene: NA; j_gene: TRBJ2-1; CDR3aa: CASSYPEIREILSSYNEQFF; CDR3nt: TGTGCCAGCAGTTACCCTGAAATCCGGGAGATCCTAAGCTCCTACAATGAGCAGTTCTTC